The next 4 T cell receptor beta chains were all read from a single sample in a study of blood T cell repertoires in COVID-19. Libraries were prepared by immunoSEQ multiplex PCR; TCRdb keeps only in-frame clonotypes and omits some of them. The sample records about 300,000 clones, roughly 86% being singletons. Sequencing was carried out using PBMCs or T cells enriched from blood (not recorded which). These receptors originate from a woman aged 45-59 years who had been exposed to COVID-19.

The chain employs TRBV20-1 and TRBJ2-1; TRBD2 aligns across 8 bases. The V gene's germline CDR1 is DFQATT and CDR2 SNEGSKA (reference sequence). The CDR3 is 17 residues long. J gave up 4 bases and V 3 bases, and 14 bases lay outside the gene matches. The CDR3: CSASSPKSGGGYNEQFF. The CDR3 nucleotides are TGCAGTGCTAGTTCCCCGAAGAGCGGGGGTGGATACAATGAGCAGTTCTTC.

The chain joins TRBV5-1 to TRBJ2-7; TRBD1 agrees at 8 bases. Per the germline V gene, CDR1 is SGHRS and CDR2 is YFSETQ. J gave up 2 bases and V 4 bases, and 2 bases lay outside the gene matches. The CDR3 contains 13 residues. CDR3: CASSTGGTYEQYF. The CDR3 nucleotides read TGCGCCAGCAGCACAGGGGGGACCTACGAGCAGTACTTC.

CDR3 coding DNA: TGTGCCAGCAGCGTAGGCCCCCTGTTGGGGGGGTCCTACGAGCAGTACTTC. It is translated as CASSVGPLLGGSYEQYF. This chain uses TRBV9 with TRBJ2-7; 7 nucleotides match TRBD2. CDR1 and CDR2 from the germline V gene are SGDLS and YYNGEE. Trimming took 0 bases from V and 1 from J; bases not matched to a gene: 10. CDR3 length: 17 amino acids.

The rearrangement uses TRBV7-2 and TRBJ2-7; 8 nucleotides align to TRBD1. CDR3 length: 15 amino acids. V shed 5 bases and J 9 bases; nucleotides not matched to a gene: 15. CDR1 is SGHTA and CDR2 is FQGNSA in the germline V gene. The CDR3 spells CASSPGNVGRGRQYF. The DNA of the CDR3 is TGTGCCAGCAGCCCTGGGAATGTGGGCAGGGGGCGGCAGTACTTC. Full variable domain (rest looked up from reference TRBV7-2 and TRBJ2-7): GAGVSQSPSNKVTEKGKDVELRCDPISGHTALYWYRQSLGQGLEFLIYFQGNSAPDKSGLPSDRFSAERTGGSVSTLTIQRTQQEDSAVYLCASSPGNVGRGRQYFGPGTRLTVT.